Shown below are 13 T cell receptor beta chains from a single sample sequenced in a study of response to subunit inactivated influenza vaccine. TCRdb re-analysed the RT-PCR reads in MiXCR, keeping a single row per CDR3 protein. The sample contains 540,000 or so distinct CDR3 sequences, approximately 12% of which appear only once. The input for sequencing was PBMCs from blood, taken roughly 45 days after vaccination. The source is a man aged 50-59 years who received an inactivated influenza vaccine.

V is TRBV5-1 and J is TRBJ2-7; D perhaps matches TRBD2 (6 bases). Germline V gene lookup returns CDR1 SGHRS and CDR2 YFSETQ. This CDR3 has 16 amino acids. Trimming took 3 bases from V and 1 from J, leaving 17 bases between them. CDR3 loop: CASSSLGAGYSYEQYF. Here the CDR3 DNA reads TGCGCCAGCAGCTCCCTCGGGGCGGGGTATTCCTACGAGCAGTACTTC. Full variable domain (rest looked up from reference TRBV5-1 and TRBJ2-7): KAGVTQTPRYLIKTRGQQVTLSCSPISGHRSVSWYQQTPGQGLQFLFEYFSETQRNKGNFPGRFSGRQFSNSRSEMNVSTLELGDSALYLCASSSLGAGYSYEQYFGPGTRLTVT.

The gene calls are TRBV5-5 and TRBJ2-3; 8 bases are a match to TRBD1. The V segment lost 2 bases and the J segment 5 bases; nucleotides outside the gene matches: 13. The CDR3 consists of 17 residues. From germline, CDR1 is SGHKS and CDR2 YYEKEE (reference sequence). The CDR3 region is CASSFEGARGRGDTQYF. The CDR3 nucleotides are TGTGCCAGCAGCTTTGAAGGGGCCAGGGGGCGAGGAGATACGCAGTATTTT.

The chain recombines TRBV5-6 with TRBJ2-3; 7 bases agree with TRBD2. CDR1 is SGHDT and CDR2 is YYEEEE in the germline V gene. The CDR3 runs 15 residues. Unmatched junction bases numbered 8, after V lost 2 bases and J lost 5 bases. CDR3 bases: TGTGCCAGCAGCTTCGGGACCGGGGAGGGAGATACGCAGTATTTT. Translated, it gives CASSFGTGEGDTQYF.

This clonotype was counted many times. The genes are TRBV5-1 and TRBJ2-1; 14 positions agree with TRBD2. CDR1 and CDR2 (germline): SGHRS, YFSETQ. This CDR3 comprises 16 residues. Germline trimming cut 4 bases from V and 2 bases from J; bases unmatched to any gene: 2. The CDR3 loop is CASSGTSGGAYNEQFF. As DNA, the CDR3 is TGCGCCAGCAGCGGGACTAGCGGGGGTGCCTACAATGAGCAGTTCTTC.

In this sample, this clonotype turned up many times. The chain has TRBV20-1 and TRBJ2-1, with unresolved D. There are 13 residues in the CDR3. The V gene lost 2 bases and the J gene lost 0 bases, with 5 bases spanning the gap. Germline V gives CDR1 DFQATT, CDR2 SNEGSKA (reference sequence). The CDR3 region has the DNA TGCAGTGCTAGAAGGGACTCCTACAATGAGCAGTTCTTC. Translating gives CSARRDSYNEQFF.

There are a few counts of this clonotype. J is TRBJ1-5 and V is TRBV27; perhaps TRBD1 as D (6 bases). CDR1 and CDR2 from the germline V gene are MNHEY and SMNVEV (reference sequence). The CDR3 is made up of 13 amino acids. V gave up 6 bases and J gave up 5 bases, with 11 bases separating them. The CDR3 DNA reads TGTGCCAGCAGCACAAGGGGGGATCAGCCCCAGCATTTT. Encoded protein: CASSTRGDQPQHF.

The chain couples TRBV28 to TRBJ2-3; 7 nucleotides line up with TRBD1. V trimming: 6 bases; J trimming: 4 bases; junction bases outside the gene matches: 10. Germline V gene sequence: CDR1 MDHEN, CDR2 SYDVKM. The CDR3 is 15 amino acids. The chain's CDR3 is CASRRTGLSPDTQYF. The CDR3 nucleotides read TGTGCCAGCAGAAGGACAGGTCTTTCCCCAGATACGCAGTATTTT.

The table lists this clonotype with a few counts. This chain connects TRBV7-3 to TRBJ2-7, with D hard to call. Trimming took off 2 bases at V and 6 bases at J, with 11 bases between the two ends. CDR3 length: 13 residues. The germline gives CDR1 SGHTA, CDR2 FQGTGA. The CDR3 spells CASSLLGFGEQYF. CDR3 DNA: TGTGCCAGCAGCTTATTGGGCTTTGGCGAGCAGTACTTC.

This clonotype has a handful of counts. This rearrangement joins TRBV4-2 to TRBJ2-3, with 8 bases that match TRBD2. The ends lost 1 base at V and 2 bases at J; junction bases unmatched: 2. Germline CDR1 reads LGHNA; CDR2 reads YNFKEQ. The CDR3 length is 15 residues. The CDR3 DNA reads as TGTGCCAGCAGCCAAGCAGCGGGGGACACAGATACGCAGTATTTT. It codes for CASSQAAGDTDTQYF.

The CDR3 here is CASSLAGGLGTGELFF. The DNA for the CDR3 is TGTGCCAGCAGCTTGGCGGGGGGGCTCGGCACCGGGGAGCTGTTTTTT. The gene calls are TRBV5-6 and TRBJ2-2; TRBD2 aligns across 8 bases. CDR1 SGHDT and CDR2 YYEEEE come from the germline V gene. There are 16 residues in the CDR3. The V segment lost 0 bases and the J segment 4 bases; nucleotides outside the gene matches: 5.

The V gene is TRBV6-2 or TRBV6-3, the J gene TRBJ1-5, with 7 nucleotides matching TRBD1. The CDR3 contains 17 residues. CDR1 is MNHEY and CDR2 is SVGEGT in the germline V gene. The J segment lost 6 bases and the V segment lost 0 bases, leaving 11 bases of the junction unmatched. CDR3 protein: CASSYSPRGRGGQPQHF. For the CDR3, the DNA is TGTGCCAGCAGTTACTCCCCAAGGGGGCGCGGAGGTCAGCCCCAGCATTTT.

This clonotype was counted ten times or more. This chain joins TRBV6-5 and TRBJ1-5; D gene ambiguous. Per germline, CDR1 MNHEY and CDR2 SVGAGI. The CDR3 consists of 14 residues. The V and J ends lost 0 bases and 5 bases respectively, with 8 bases between them. The CDR3 region is CASSYSRRDQPQHF. Written as DNA, the CDR3 is TGTGCCAGCAGTTACTCCCGACGGGATCAGCCCCAGCATTTT.

The table lists this clonotype with many counts. The chain employs TRBV4-2 and TRBJ2-7, with 7 bases lining up with TRBD1. CDR1 LGHNA and CDR2 YNFKEQ come from the germline V gene. This CDR3 is 16 amino acids long. J lost 1 base, V lost 1 base, and 7 bases had no gene match. Written as DNA, the CDR3 is TGTGCCAGCAGCCAAGTGTCGGCAGGGGGTTCCTACGAGCAGTACTTC. Translated, it gives CASSQVSAGGSYEQYF.